Below are 12 T cell receptor beta chains sequenced from a single sample in a study of cytomegalovirus exposure and HLA in healthy donors. Generated by immunoSEQ multiplex PCR, the TCRdb table keeps only in-frame clones and is missing some. The profile shows 250,000 to 300,000 clones, about 86% of them singletons. The sample comprised PBMCs. The receptors derive from a young woman in good health and CMV-seronegative.

The chain carries TRBV4-1 and TRBJ1-6; 8 bases map to TRBD1. The CDR3 covers 17 residues. Losses at the gene ends were 4 bases for V and 7 bases for J; bases not matched to a gene: 12. From germline, CDR1 is MGHRA and CDR2 YSYEKL. CDR3 protein: CASSPYRTGFENSPLHF. The DNA of the CDR3 is TGCGCCAGCAGCCCGTACCGGACAGGGTTTGAAAATTCACCCCTCCACTTT.

The chain employs TRBV9 and TRBJ2-7, with D perhaps matching TRBD1 (5 bases). The germline V gene encodes CDR1 SGDLS and CDR2 YYNGEE. The CDR3 has 14 residues. V dropped 0 bases and J dropped 2 bases, with 9 bases sitting between them. The CDR3: CASSVAQVAYEQYF. For the CDR3, the DNA is TGTGCCAGCAGCGTAGCACAGGTTGCCTACGAGCAGTACTTC.

The chain recombines TRBV6-5 with TRBJ1-2; D unclear. Germline V gives CDR1 MNHEY, CDR2 SVGAGI. The V end was cut by 2 bases, the J end by 0 bases, with 10 bases between. The CDR3 is 15 residues long. CDR3: CASSYGPIANYGYTF. Written as DNA, the CDR3 is TGTGCCAGCAGTTACGGGCCGATAGCTAACTATGGCTACACCTTC.

The genes are TRBV29-1 and TRBJ1-5; maybe TRBD1 (6 bases). Trimming removed 4 bases from V and 2 bases from J, with 9 bases in between. Germline lookup yields CDR1 SQVTM and CDR2 ANQGSEA. CDR3 size: 13 residues. For the CDR3, the DNA is TGCAGCGTTGGGACAGCGCGCAATCAGCCCCAGCATTTT. The encoded protein is CSVGTARNQPQHF. Together with reference TRBV29-1 and TRBJ1-5, the CDR3 gives the full variable domain: SAVISQKPSRDICQRGTSLTIQCQVDSQVTMMFWYRQQPGQSLTLIATANQGSEATYESGFVIDKFPISRPNLTFSTLTVSNMSPEDSSIYLCSVGTARNQPQHFGDGTRLSIL.

The chain employs TRBV6-5 and TRBJ2-7; D gene unclear. With 2 bases removed from V and 0 bases from J, the gap between germline ends came to 14 bases. Germline values: CDR1 MNHEY, CDR2 SVGAGI. The CDR3 is made up of 16 amino acids. CDR3 nucleotide sequence: TGTGCCAGCAGTTACGGGCACTCCCGGTCCTCCTACGAGCAGTACTTC. Translated: CASSYGHSRSSYEQYF.

V gene TRBV5-5 combines with J gene TRBJ1-2; D gene uncertain. V gave up 5 bases and J gave up 9 bases, with 11 bases separating them. The germline V gene has CDR1 SGHKS and CDR2 YYEKEE (reference sequence). This CDR3 has 11 amino acids. Here the CDR3 reads CASSFEQSYTF. CDR3 in DNA: TGTGCCAGCAGTTTTGAACAGAGCTACACCTTC.

V is TRBV27 and J is TRBJ2-7; D possibly corresponds to TRBD2 (7 bases). The CDR3 is 16 residues long. V shed 4 bases and J shed 4 bases, with 20 bases lying between them. Germline V gene sequence: CDR1 MNHEY, CDR2 SMNVEV (reference sequence). This CDR3 is CASSSLGGGVDYEQYF. The CDR3 nucleotides are TGTGCCAGCAGTTCACTCGGCGGGGGCGTCGATTACGAGCAGTACTTC.

V usage is TRBV5-1 and J usage is TRBJ2-7; 9 bases align to TRBD1. Germline lookup yields CDR1 SGHRS and CDR2 YFSETQ. This CDR3 spans 11 amino acids. The V gene end was trimmed by 4 bases and the J gene end by 9 bases; junction bases not matched to a gene: 2. CDR3 in DNA: TGCGCCAGCAGCACGGACAGGGGGCAGTACTTC. Protein sequence: CASSTDRGQYF.

The chain links TRBV9 to TRBJ2-1, with TRBD2 identical over 13 bases. Germline CDR1 is SGDLS and CDR2 is YYNGEE. The length of the CDR3 is 17 residues. Trimming cost V 0 bases and J 6 bases; bases outside gene matches: 6. In DNA, the CDR3 is TGTGCCAGCAGCGTAGGAACTAGCGGGGGGGTCGCCAATGAGCAGTTCTTC. It translates to CASSVGTSGGVANEQFF.

This sequence joins TRBV6-4 and TRBJ2-3, with TRBD2 matching over 11 bases. In germline, CDR1 is MRHNA, CDR2 SNTAGT. Trimming cost V 0 bases and J 6 bases; bases outside gene matches: 2. The CDR3 loop spans 15 amino acids. CDR3 region: CASSDSSGRADTQYF. As DNA, the CDR3 is TGTGCCAGCAGTGACTCTAGCGGGAGGGCCGATACGCAGTATTTT.

This rearrangement joins TRBV29-1 to TRBJ2-7, with a possible D match to TRBD1 (6 bases). The CDR3 is made up of 18 amino acids. Germline V gives CDR1 SQVTM, CDR2 ANQGSEA. V was shortened by 7 bases and J by 2 bases, with 30 bases between the two germline ends. The CDR3 DNA reads TGCAGCGCTGAGAAAGGACAGCGCAACGACCCTCTTGCCTACGAGCAGTACTTC. Its translation is CSAEKGQRNDPLAYEQYF.

The gene calls are TRBV5-1 and TRBJ1-1; D is possibly TRBD1 (5 bases). Per germline, CDR1 SGHRS and CDR2 YFSETQ. The CDR3 sequence is 15 residues long. V was shortened by 7 bases and J by 3 bases, with 19 bases between the two germline ends. The CDR3: CASDISAGRYTEAFF. The CDR3 bases are TGCGCCAGCGACATAAGCGCAGGGAGGTACACTGAAGCTTTCTTT.